These 20 T cell receptor beta chains originate from one sample sequenced in a study of T-cell memory formation after mild COVID-19. TCRdb fed the 5' RACE reads into MiXCR, producing one record per CDR3 protein. The sample consists of over 500,000 distinct CDR3 sequences, 17% of them appearing once. The source material was PBMCs or a T cell subset sorted from them (not recorded which). These receptors all stem from an adult woman who had mild COVID-19 (a few samples of this study predate the infection). Cell type and time point are not known.

The chain joins TRBV7-2 to TRBJ2-2; D is uncertain. Looked up from germline, CDR1 is SGHTA and CDR2 is FQGNSA. The V gene lost 0 bases and the J gene lost 0 bases, with 8 bases spanning the gap. The CDR3 has 16 residues. The CDR3 DNA sequence: TGTGCCAGCAGCTTAGCCCTGTGGTCGAACACCGGGGAGCTGTTTTTT. It codes for CASSLALWSNTGELFF.

A few counts support this clonotype. This sequence joins TRBV4-1 and TRBJ1-1; a weak D match, TRBD1 (5 bases). The CDR3 runs to 15 residues. Germline loops: CDR1 MGHRA, CDR2 YSYEKL. The V end was cut by 0 bases, the J end by 0 bases, with 8 bases between. The CDR3 region has the DNA TGCGCCAGCAGCCAAGAGGGGGGGGTGAACACTGAAGCTTTCTTT. Translating gives CASSQEGGVNTEAFF.

This clonotype was observed a handful of times. The chain carries TRBV24-1 and TRBJ1-2; D remains unclear. With 2 bases removed from V and 8 bases from J, the gap between germline ends came to 14 bases. Germline V gene data show CDR1 as KGHDR and CDR2 as SFDVKD. CDR3 length: 14 residues. The CDR3 region is CATSDSGTRFGYTF. CDR3 coding DNA: TGTGCCACCAGTGATTCTGGCACGCGCTTCGGCTACACCTTC.

The chain links TRBV20-1 to TRBJ1-5; the D is unclear. The germline V gene has CDR1 DFQATT and CDR2 SNEGSKA (reference sequence). V shed 3 bases and J shed 10 bases, with 13 bases lying between them. The CDR3 has 12 residues. CDR3 sequence reads: CSARTSPGPQHF. CDR3 coding DNA: TGCAGTGCTAGGACGTCTCCGGGACCCCAGCATTTT.

The chain is built from TRBV7-9 and TRBJ2-7; possible D gene TRBD2, 6 bases. CDR3 size: 15 residues. Germline values: CDR1 SEHNR, CDR2 FQNEAQ (reference sequence). V was clipped by 5 bases and J by 0 bases, with 14 bases between them. DNA for the CDR3: TGTGCCAGCAGCCCTTCGGGGGTCTCCTCCTACGAGCAGTACTTC. Residues: CASSPSGVSSYEQYF.

This chain connects TRBV7-2 to TRBJ2-7; D not certain. CDR1 and CDR2 from the germline V gene are SGHTA and FQGNSA. CDR3 length: 13 amino acids. V gave up 5 bases and J gave up 6 bases, with 14 bases separating them. CDR3 sequence reads: CASSVNVAGEQYF. The CDR3 DNA reads TGTGCCAGCAGCGTAAATGTTGCCGGCGAGCAGTACTTC. Full variable domain (rest looked up from reference TRBV7-2 and TRBJ2-7): GAGVSQSPSNKVTEKGKDVELRCDPISGHTALYWYRQSLGQGLEFLIYFQGNSAPDKSGLPSDRFSAERTGGSVSTLTIQRTQQEDSAVYLCASSVNVAGEQYFGPGTRLTVT.

In this sample, this clonotype turned up a few times. The rearrangement links TRBV6-4 to TRBJ1-5; D gene ambiguous. V was cut by 4 bases and J by 7 bases, with 11 bases left in between. The CDR3 sequence is 13 residues long. Germline CDR1 MRHNA, CDR2 SNTAGT. The CDR3 coding sequence is TGTGCCAGCAGTGCCTTCCACGGACAGCCCCAGCATTTT. Translated, it gives CASSAFHGQPQHF.

The sample holds many counts of this clonotype. This rearrangement joins TRBV5-1 to TRBJ2-1; either TRBD1 or TRBD2 may fit D (6 bases each). The CDR3 consists of 12 residues. Germline CDR1 and CDR2: SGHRS and YFSETQ. V lost 7 bases, J lost 9 bases, and 14 bases lay in between. The CDR3 here is CASHTGGAEQFF. The CDR3 DNA reads TGCGCCAGCCATACCGGGGGCGCTGAGCAGTTCTTC.

This clonotype was found a few times. V gene TRBV7-6 combines with J gene TRBJ2-3, with 8 nucleotides matching TRBD2. CDR3 size: 15 residues. V trimming: 1 base; J trimming: 7 bases; junction bases outside the gene matches: 7. Per the germline V gene, CDR1 is SGHVS and CDR2 is FNYEAQ. In DNA form, the CDR3 reads TGTGCCAGCAGCTTAGAAGCGGGAGAGAAGAATACGCAGTATTTT. This sequence encodes CASSLEAGEKNTQYF.

This clonotype occurred a few times. The chain is built from TRBV7-3 and TRBJ2-1; 10 bases fit TRBD1. The length of the CDR3 is 15 residues. The germline CDR1 and CDR2 sequences are SGHTA and FQGTGA. The trim removed 5 bases at V and 7 bases at J, leaving 8 bases unmatched. The CDR3 DNA reads TGTGCCAGCAGCCAGACAGGGGGCGAGAGGAATGAGCAGTTCTTC. This codes for CASSQTGGERNEQFF.

This chain links TRBV7-9 with TRBJ1-5, with D hard to call. The CDR3 runs to 14 residues. CDR1 and CDR2 (germline): SEHNR, FQNEAQ (reference sequence). Trimming removed 5 bases at V and 3 bases at J, with 11 bases between. The CDR3 loop is CASSGGGLNQPQHF. CDR3 bases: TGTGCCAGCAGCGGAGGCGGGCTCAATCAGCCCCAGCATTTT.

This clonotype was picked up a small number of times. The chain has TRBV4-3 and TRBJ1-2; the D is unclear. The CDR3 consists of 17 residues. The germline V gene encodes CDR1 LGHNA and CDR2 YSLEER. Trimming removed 4 bases from V and 1 base from J, with 19 bases in between. The CDR3 protein is CASSLGLPPIFNYGYTF. For the CDR3, the DNA is TGCGCCAGCAGCCTCGGGCTACCACCTATCTTTAACTATGGCTACACCTTC.

This clonotype was detected a few times. V and J are TRBV28 and TRBJ2-2; tentative D call: TRBD1 (5 bases). Germline-derived CDR1 and CDR2 are MDHEN and SYDVKM. Between the trimmed V and J ends, which lost 5 bases and 6 bases, there was a span of 19 bases. The CDR3 sequence is 16 residues long. CDR3 nucleotide sequence: TGTGCCAGCAGTATCCTCAGACAGCCGTGGCCCGGGGAGCTGTTTTTT. Its protein product is CASSILRQPWPGELFF. The whole variable domain, remainder taken from reference TRBV28 and TRBJ2-2, is DVKVTQSSRYLVKRTGEKVFLECVQDMDHENMFWYRQDPGLGLRLIYFSYDVKMKEKGDIPEGYSVSREKKERFSLILESASTNQTSMYLCASSILRQPWPGELFFGEGSRLTVL.

The chain recombines TRBV6-2 or TRBV6-3 with TRBJ2-3; possible D gene TRBD2, 6 bases. Germline CDR1 MNHEY, CDR2 SVGEGT. The ends were cut back, 4 bases at V and 4 bases at J, with 15 bases in the middle. The length of the CDR3 is 15 residues. CDR3 amino acids: CASSWTRESADTQYF. Here the CDR3 DNA reads TGTGCCAGCAGTTGGACCCGGGAGTCCGCAGATACGCAGTATTTT.

This clonotype has more than one count but fewer than ten. The chain is built from TRBV27 and TRBJ1-2; 7 nucleotides agree with TRBD1. The J segment lost 0 bases and the V segment lost 6 bases, leaving 7 bases of the junction unmatched. Per the germline V gene, CDR1 is MNHEY and CDR2 is SMNVEV (reference sequence). The CDR3 is made up of 15 amino acids. The DNA of the CDR3 is TGTGCCAGCAGACCGGGACAGATAGCTAACTATGGCTACACCTTC. It specifies CASRPGQIANYGYTF.

This chain connects TRBV7-7 to TRBJ2-5; 10 bases line up with TRBD2. The CDR3 runs to 15 residues. With 4 bases clipped from V and 5 bases from J, the junction kept 7 bases outside the gene matches. Germline V gives CDR1 SSHAT, CDR2 FNYEAQ (reference sequence). The CDR3 bases are TGTGCCAGCAGCTACCAACTAGCGGGGATCGAGACCCAGTACTTC. It yields the protein CASSYQLAGIETQYF.

The V call is TRBV12-3 or TRBV12-4, the J call TRBJ2-5, with no clear D. The CDR3 is 13 amino acids. Trimming took 6 bases from V and 5 from J, leaving 13 bases between them. CDR3 region: CASSSTGSETQYF. In DNA, the CDR3 is TGTGCCAGCAGCTCGACTGGTTCGGAGACCCAGTACTTC.

This clonotype has only a few counts. The chain recombines TRBV5-1 with TRBJ2-7; 10 bases fit TRBD1. CDR1 SGHRS and CDR2 YFSETQ come from the germline V gene. The CDR3 runs to 14 residues. V was pared by 3 bases and J by 3 bases, with 3 bases of the junction left unmatched. The chain's CDR3 is CASSWGQGHYEQYF. The CDR3 nucleotides are TGCGCCAGCAGCTGGGGACAGGGGCACTACGAGCAGTACTTC. Full variable domain (outside the CDR3, taken from reference TRBV5-1 and TRBJ2-7): KAGVTQTPRYLIKTRGQQVTLSCSPISGHRSVSWYQQTPGQGLQFLFEYFSETQRNKGNFPGRFSGRQFSNSRSEMNVSTLELGDSALYLCASSWGQGHYEQYFGPGTRLTVT.

This clonotype has only a few counts. The J gene is TRBJ2-1, the V gene TRBV7-2; the D gene is possibly TRBD2 (6 bases). The CDR3 is 16 residues long. V was shortened by 5 bases and J by 0 bases, with 14 bases between the two germline ends. Germline V gene lookup returns CDR1 SGHTA and CDR2 FQGNSA. In DNA, the CDR3 is TGTGCCAGCAGCGAGGGAGGTTGGAGCTCCTACAATGAGCAGTTCTTC. Protein: CASSEGGWSSYNEQFF.

The chain combines TRBV20-1 with TRBJ1-2, with a weak D call TRBD1 (6 bases). Trimming left V 3 bases short and J 6 bases short, with 14 bases between. Germline V CDR1 and CDR2: DFQATT, SNEGSKA (reference sequence). The CDR3 covers 13 residues. CDR3 protein: CSASEGGTDGYTF. In DNA form, the CDR3 reads TGCAGTGCTAGTGAAGGGGGGACGGATGGCTACACCTTC.